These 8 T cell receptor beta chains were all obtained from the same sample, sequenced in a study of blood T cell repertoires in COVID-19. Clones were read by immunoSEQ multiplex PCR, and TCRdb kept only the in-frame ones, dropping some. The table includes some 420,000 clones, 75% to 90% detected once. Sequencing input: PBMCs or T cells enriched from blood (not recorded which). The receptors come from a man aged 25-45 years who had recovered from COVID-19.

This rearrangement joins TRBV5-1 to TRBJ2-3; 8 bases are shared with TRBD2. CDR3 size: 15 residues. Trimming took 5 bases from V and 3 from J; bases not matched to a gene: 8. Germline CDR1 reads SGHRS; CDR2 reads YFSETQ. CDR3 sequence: CASRWGAGATDTQYF. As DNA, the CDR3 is TGCGCCAGCAGGTGGGGAGCGGGAGCGACAGATACGCAGTATTTT. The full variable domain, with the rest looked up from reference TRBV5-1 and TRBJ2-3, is KAGVTQTPRYLIKTRGQQVTLSCSPISGHRSVSWYQQTPGQGLQFLFEYFSETQRNKGNFPGRFSGRQFSNSRSEMNVSTLELGDSALYLCASRWGAGATDTQYFGPGTRLTVL.

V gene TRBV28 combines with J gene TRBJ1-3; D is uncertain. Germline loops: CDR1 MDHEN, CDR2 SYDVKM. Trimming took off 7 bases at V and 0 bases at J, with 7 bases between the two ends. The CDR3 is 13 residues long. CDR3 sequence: CASKRTSGNTIYF. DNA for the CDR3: TGTGCCAGCAAGAGAACCTCTGGAAACACCATATATTTT.

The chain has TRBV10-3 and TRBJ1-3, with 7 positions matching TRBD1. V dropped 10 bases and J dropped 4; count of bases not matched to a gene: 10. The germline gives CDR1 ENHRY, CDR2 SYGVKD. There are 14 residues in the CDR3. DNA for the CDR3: TGTGCCACAAAAACGACAGGGCTCGGAAACACCATATATTTT. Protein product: CATKTTGLGNTIYF.

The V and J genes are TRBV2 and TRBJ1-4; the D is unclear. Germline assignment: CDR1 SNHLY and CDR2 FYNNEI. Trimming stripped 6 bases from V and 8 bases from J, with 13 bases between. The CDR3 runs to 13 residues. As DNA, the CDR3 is TGTGCCAGCAGGGAAACCGGGTCCGAAAAACTGTTTTTT. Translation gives CASRETGSEKLFF.

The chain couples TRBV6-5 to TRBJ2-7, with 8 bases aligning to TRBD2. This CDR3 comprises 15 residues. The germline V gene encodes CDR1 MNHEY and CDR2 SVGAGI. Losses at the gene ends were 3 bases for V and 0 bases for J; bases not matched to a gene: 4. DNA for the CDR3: TGTGCCAGCAGTTATCACGGGGGGGTCTCCTACGAGCAGTACTTC. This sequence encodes CASSYHGGVSYEQYF.

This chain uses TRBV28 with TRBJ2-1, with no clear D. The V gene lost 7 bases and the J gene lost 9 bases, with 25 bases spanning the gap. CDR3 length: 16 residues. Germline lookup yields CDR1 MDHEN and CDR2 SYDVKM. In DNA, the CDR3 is TGTGCCAGCACCACTCCACTTCCCCCCTTGCCCCCTGAGCAGTTCTTC. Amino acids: CASTTPLPPLPPEQFF.

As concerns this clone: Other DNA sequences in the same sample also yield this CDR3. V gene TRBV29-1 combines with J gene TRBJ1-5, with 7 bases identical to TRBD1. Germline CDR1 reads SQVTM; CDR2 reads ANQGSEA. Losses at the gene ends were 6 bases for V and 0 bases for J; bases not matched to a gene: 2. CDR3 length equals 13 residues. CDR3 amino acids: CSVGQNSNQPQHF. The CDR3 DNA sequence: TGCAGCGTGGGACAGAATAGCAATCAGCCCCAGCATTTT. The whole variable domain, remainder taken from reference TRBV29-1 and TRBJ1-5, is SAVISQKPSRDICQRGTSLTIQCQVDSQVTMMFWYRQQPGQSLTLIATANQGSEATYESGFVIDKFPISRPNLTFSTLTVSNMSPEDSSIYLCSVGQNSNQPQHFGDGTRLSIL.

CDR3 loop: CASSRGGGLDTQYF. CDR3 DNA: TGCGCCAGCAGCCGCGGGGGGGGTCTGGATACGCAGTATTTT. The chain uses TRBV10-2 and TRBJ2-3; 9 bases are a match to TRBD2. CDR1 WSHSY and CDR2 SAAADI come from the germline V gene. This CDR3 region has 14 residues. J was trimmed by 6 bases and V by 6 bases; bases with no gene match: 7.